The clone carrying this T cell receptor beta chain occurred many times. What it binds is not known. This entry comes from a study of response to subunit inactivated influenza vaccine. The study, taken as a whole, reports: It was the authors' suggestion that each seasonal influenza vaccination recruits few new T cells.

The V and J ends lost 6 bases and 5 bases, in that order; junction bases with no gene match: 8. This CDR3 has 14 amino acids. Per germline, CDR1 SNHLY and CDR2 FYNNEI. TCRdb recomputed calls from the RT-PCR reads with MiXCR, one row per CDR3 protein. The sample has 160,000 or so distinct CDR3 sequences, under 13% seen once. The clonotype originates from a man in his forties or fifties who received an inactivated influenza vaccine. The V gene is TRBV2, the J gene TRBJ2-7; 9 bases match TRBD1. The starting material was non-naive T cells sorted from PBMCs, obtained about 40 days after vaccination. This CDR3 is CASSRGDRVDEQYF. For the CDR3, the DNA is TGTGCCAGCAGCCGTGGGGACAGGGTGGACGAGCAGTACTTC.